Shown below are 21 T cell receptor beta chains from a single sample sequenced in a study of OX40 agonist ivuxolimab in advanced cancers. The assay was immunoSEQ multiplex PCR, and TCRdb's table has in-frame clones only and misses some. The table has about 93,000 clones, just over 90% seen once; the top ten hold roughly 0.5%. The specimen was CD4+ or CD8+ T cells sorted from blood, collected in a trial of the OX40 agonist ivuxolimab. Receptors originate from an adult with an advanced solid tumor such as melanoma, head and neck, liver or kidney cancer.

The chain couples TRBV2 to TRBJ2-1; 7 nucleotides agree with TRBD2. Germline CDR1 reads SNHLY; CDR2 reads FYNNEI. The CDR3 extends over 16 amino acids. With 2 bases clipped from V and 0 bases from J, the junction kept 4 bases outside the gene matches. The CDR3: CASSETAGSSYNEQFF. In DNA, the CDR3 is TGTGCCAGCAGTGAAACAGCGGGGAGCTCCTACAATGAGCAGTTCTTC.

The CDR3 sequence is CASSFSGLAAQETQYF. The CDR3 DNA follows: TGTGCCAGCAGCTTCTCGGGACTAGCGGCCCAAGAGACCCAGTACTTC. This chain uses TRBV4-2 with TRBJ2-5, with 11 positions matching TRBD2. The CDR3 has 16 amino acids. Germline trimming cut 5 bases from V and 1 base from J; bases unmatched to any gene: 6. Germline V lookup: CDR1 LGHNA, CDR2 YNFKEQ.

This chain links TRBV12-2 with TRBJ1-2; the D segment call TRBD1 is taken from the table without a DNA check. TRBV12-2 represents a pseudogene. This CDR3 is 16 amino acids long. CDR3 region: CASRSPGQGGIRGYTF. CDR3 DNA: TGTGCAAGTCGATCACCCGGACAGGGAGGAATTCGTGGCTACACCTTC.

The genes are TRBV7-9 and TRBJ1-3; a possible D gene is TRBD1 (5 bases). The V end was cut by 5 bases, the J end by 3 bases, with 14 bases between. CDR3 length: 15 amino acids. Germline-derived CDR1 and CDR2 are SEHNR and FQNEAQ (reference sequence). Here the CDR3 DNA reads TGTGCCAGCAGCCCCCGGGGGGACTTTGGAAACACCATATATTTT. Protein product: CASSPRGDFGNTIYF.

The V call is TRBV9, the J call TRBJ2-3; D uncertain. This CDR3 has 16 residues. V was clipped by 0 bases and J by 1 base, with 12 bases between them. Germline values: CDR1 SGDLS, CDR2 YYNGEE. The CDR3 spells CASSVGAGSGTDTQYF. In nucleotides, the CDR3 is TGTGCCAGCAGCGTAGGAGCAGGCTCGGGCACAGATACGCAGTATTTT. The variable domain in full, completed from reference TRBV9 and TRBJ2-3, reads DSGVTQTPKHLITATGQRVTLRCSPRSGDLSVYWYQQSLDQGLQFLIQYYNGEERAKGNILERFSAQQFPDLHSELNLSSLELGDSALYFCASSVGAGSGTDTQYFGPGTRLTVL.

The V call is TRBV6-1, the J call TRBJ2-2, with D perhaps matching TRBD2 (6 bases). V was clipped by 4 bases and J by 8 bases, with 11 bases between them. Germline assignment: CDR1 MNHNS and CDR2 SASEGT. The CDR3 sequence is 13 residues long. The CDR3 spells CASSGGDPGELFF. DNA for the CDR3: TGTGCCAGCAGTGGGGGGGACCCTGGGGAGCTGTTTTTT.

The CDR3 is CASSFYRGGLEETQYF. In DNA form, the CDR3 reads TGTGCCAGCAGTTTTTACAGGGGGGGATTGGAAGAGACCCAGTACTTC. The chain uses TRBV6-6 and TRBJ2-5; D may be TRBD1 (8 bases). CDR1 and CDR2 (germline): MNHNY, SVGAGI (reference sequence). Trimming left V 4 bases short and J 3 bases short, with 18 bases between. This CDR3 has 16 residues.

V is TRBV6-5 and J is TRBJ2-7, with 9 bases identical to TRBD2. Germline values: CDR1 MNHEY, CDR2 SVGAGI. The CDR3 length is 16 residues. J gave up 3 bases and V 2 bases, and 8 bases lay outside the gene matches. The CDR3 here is CASSYGRGGIGYEQYF. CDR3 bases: TGTGCCAGCAGTTACGGGCGGGGGGGAATAGGCTACGAGCAGTACTTC.

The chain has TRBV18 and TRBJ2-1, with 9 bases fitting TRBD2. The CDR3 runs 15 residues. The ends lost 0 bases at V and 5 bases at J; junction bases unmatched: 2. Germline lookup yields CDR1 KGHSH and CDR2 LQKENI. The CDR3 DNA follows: TGTGCCAGCTCACCACCTAGCGGGGGTCACAATGAGCAGTTCTTC. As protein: CASSPPSGGHNEQFF.

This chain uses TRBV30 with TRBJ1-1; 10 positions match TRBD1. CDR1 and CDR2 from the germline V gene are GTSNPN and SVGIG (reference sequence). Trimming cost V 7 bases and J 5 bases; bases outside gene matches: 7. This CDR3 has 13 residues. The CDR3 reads CASQTGGSTEAFF. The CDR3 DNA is TGTGCCTCCCAGACAGGGGGCTCGACTGAAGCTTTCTTT.

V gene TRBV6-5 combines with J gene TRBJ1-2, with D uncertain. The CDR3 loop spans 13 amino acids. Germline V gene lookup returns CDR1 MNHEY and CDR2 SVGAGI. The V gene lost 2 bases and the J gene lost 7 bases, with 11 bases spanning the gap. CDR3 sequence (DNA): TGTGCCAGCAGTTACGAGACTTTTCGTGGCTACACCTTC. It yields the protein CASSYETFRGYTF.

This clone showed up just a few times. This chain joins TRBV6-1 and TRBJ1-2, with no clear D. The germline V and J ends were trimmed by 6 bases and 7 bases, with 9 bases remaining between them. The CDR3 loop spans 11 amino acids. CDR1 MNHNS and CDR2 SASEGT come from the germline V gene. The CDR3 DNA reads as TGTGCCAGCAGCAACAGCGTTGGCTACACCTTC. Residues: CASSNSVGYTF.

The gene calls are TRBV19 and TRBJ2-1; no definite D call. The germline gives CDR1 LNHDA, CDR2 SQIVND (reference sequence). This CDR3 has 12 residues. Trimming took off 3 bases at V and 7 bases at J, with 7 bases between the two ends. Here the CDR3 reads CASSIKANEQFF. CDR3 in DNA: TGTGCCAGTAGTATTAAGGCGAATGAGCAGTTCTTC.

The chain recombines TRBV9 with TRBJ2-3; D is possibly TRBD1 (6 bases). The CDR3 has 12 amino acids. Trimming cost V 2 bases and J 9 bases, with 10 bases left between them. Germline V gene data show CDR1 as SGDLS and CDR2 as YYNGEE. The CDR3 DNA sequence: TGTGCCAGCAGCGTCGATACAGGGACGCAGTATTTT. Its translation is CASSVDTGTQYF.

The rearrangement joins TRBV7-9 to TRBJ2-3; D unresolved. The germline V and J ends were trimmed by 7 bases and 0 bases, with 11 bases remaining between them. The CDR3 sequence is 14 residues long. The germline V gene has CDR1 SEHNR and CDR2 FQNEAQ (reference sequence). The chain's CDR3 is CASTIRRSTDTQYF. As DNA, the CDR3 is TGTGCCAGCACCATACGCCGTAGCACAGATACGCAGTATTTT. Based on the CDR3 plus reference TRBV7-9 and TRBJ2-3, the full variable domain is DTGVSQNPRHKITKRGQNVTFRCDPISEHNRLYWYRQTLGQGPEFLTYFQNEAQLEKSRLLSDRFSAERPKGSFSTLEIQRTEQGDSAMYLCASTIRRSTDTQYFGPGTRLTVL.

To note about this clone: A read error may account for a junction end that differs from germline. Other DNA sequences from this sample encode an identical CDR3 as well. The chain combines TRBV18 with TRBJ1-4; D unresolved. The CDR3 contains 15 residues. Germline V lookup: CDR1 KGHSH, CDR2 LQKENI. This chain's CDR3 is CASSPPPGTNEKLFF. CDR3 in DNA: TGTGCCAGCTCTCCACCCCCTGGGACTAATGAAAAACTGTTTTTT.

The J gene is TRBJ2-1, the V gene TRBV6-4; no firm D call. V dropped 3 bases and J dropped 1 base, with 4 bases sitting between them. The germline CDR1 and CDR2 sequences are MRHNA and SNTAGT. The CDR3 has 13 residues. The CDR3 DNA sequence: TGTGCCAGCAGTGAAAGTTCCTACAATGAGCAGTTCTTC. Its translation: CASSESSYNEQFF.

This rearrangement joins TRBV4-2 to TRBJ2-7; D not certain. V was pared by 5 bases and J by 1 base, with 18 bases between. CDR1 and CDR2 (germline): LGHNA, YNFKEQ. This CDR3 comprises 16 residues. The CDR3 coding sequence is TGTGCCAGCAGCTTGGCCTCCGGGCTTCTATCCTACGAGCAGTACTTC. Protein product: CASSLASGLLSYEQYF.

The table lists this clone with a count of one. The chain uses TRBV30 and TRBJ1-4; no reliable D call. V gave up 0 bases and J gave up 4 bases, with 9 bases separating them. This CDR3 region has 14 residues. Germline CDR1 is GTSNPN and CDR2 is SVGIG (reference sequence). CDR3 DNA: TGTGCCTGGAGTGTATTGTGGAGTAATGAAAAACTGTTTTTT. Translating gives CAWSVLWSNEKLFF.

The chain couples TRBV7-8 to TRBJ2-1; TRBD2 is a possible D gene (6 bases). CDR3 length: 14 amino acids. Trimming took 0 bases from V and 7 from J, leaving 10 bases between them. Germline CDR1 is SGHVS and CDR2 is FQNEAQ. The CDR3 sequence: CASSLAQAGNEQFF. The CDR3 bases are TGTGCCAGCAGCTTAGCACAGGCGGGAAATGAGCAGTTCTTC. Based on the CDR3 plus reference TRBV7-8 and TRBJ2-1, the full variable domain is GAGVSQSPRYKVAKRGQDVALRCDPISGHVSLFWYQQALGQGPEFLTYFQNEAQLDKSGLPSDRFFAERPEGSVSTLKIQRTQQEDSAVYLCASSLAQAGNEQFFGPGTRLTVL.

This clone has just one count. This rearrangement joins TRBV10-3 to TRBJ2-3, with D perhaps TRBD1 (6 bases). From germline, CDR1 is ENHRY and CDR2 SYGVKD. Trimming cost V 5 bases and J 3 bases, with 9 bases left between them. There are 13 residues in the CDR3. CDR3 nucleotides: TGTGCCATCAGTATACAGGGAACAGATACGCAGTATTTT. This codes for CAISIQGTDTQYF.